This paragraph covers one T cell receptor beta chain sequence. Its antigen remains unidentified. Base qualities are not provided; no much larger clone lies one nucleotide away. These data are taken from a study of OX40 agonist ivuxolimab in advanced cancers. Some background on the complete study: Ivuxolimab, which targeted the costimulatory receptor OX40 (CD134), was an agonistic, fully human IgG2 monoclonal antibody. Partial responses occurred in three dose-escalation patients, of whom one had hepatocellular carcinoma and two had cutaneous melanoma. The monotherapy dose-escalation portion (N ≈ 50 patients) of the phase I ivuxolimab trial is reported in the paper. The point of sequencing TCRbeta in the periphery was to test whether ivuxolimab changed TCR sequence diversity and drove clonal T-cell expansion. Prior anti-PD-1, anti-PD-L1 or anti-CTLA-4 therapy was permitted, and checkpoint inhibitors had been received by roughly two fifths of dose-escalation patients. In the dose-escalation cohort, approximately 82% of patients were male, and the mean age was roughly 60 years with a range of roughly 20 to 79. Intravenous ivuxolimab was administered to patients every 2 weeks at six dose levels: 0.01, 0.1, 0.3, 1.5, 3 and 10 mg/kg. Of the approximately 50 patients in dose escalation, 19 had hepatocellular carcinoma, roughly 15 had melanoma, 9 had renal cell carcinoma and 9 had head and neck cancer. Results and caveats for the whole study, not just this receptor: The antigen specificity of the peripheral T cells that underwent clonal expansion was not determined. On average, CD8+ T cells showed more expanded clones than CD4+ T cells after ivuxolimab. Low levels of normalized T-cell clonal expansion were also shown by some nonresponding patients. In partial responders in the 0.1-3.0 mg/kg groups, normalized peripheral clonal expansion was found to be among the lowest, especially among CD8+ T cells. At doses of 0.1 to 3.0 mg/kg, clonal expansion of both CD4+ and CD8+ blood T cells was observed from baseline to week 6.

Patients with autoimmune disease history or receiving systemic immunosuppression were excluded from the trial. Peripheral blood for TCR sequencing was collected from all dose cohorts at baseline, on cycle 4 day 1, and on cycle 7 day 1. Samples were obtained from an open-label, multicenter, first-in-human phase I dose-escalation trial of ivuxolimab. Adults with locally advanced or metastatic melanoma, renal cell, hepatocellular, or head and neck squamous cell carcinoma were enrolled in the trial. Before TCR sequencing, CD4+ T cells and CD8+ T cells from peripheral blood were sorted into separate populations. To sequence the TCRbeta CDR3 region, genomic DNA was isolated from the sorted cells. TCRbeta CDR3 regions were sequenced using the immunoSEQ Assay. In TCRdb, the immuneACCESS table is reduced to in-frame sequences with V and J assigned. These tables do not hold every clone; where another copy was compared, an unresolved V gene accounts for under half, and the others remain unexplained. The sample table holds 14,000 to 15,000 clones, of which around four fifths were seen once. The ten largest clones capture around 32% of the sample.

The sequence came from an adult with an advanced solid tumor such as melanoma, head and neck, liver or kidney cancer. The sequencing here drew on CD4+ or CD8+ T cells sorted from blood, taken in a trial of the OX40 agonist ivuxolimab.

The CDR3 protein is CASSRDRIKETQYF. The nucleotides are TGTGCCAGCAGCCGGGACAGAATAAAAGAGACCCAGTACTTC. Recombination connected TRBV11-2 to TRBJ2-5; TRBD1 aligns with 7 central bases. The germline V gene specifies SGHAT as CDR1 and FQNNGV as CDR2. Spanning cysteine to phenylalanine, the CDR3 consists of 14 amino acids. Only the CDR3 region is kept as DNA, spanning 42 bases read in frame from base 1. The V end gives up 5 bases and the J end 3 bases, leaving 6 bases in the junction not matched to a gene.